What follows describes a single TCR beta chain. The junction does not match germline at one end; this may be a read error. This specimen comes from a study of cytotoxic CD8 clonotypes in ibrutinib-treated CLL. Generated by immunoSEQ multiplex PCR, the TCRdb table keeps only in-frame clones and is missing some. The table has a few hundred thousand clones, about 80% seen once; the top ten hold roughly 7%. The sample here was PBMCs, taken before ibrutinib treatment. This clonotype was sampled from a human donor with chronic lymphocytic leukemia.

As DNA, the CDR3 is TGTGCCATCAGTGAGTCCGGGACAGGGTTTTACGAGCAGTACTTC. Its protein is CAISESGTGFYEQYF. This chain connects TRBV6-1 to TRBJ2-7, with TRBD1 identical over 9 bases. The CDR3 is 15 amino acids. CDR1 and CDR2 from the germline V gene are MNHNS and SASEGT.